The 24 T cell receptor beta chains below all came from one sample that was sequenced in a study of shared clonotypes between healthy human individuals. This table comes from immunoSEQ multiplex PCR, and its TCRdb copy is limited to in-frame clones, with some not included. The sample carries 630,000 or so clones, nearly 98% recorded once. Naive CD8 cells lacked CD45RO, underwent positive selection for CCR7 and left out terminally differentiated effector memory CD45RA+ cells. Sequenced input: naive CD8+ T cells sorted from blood. The origin of the receptors is a man aged 25 to 40 in good health.

The chain recombines TRBV29-1 with TRBJ2-3; D is unresolved. CDR3 length: 10 residues. V gave up 6 bases and J gave up 12 bases, with 13 bases separating them. The V gene's germline CDR1 is SQVTM and CDR2 ANQGSEA. For the CDR3, the DNA is TGCAGCGTGGATACCGCGATTCAGTATTTT. Translation gives CSVDTAIQYF.

This chain uses TRBV27 with TRBJ1-4; maybe TRBD1 (5 bases). The CDR3 is 14 amino acids. Trimming took 8 bases from V and 5 from J, leaving 15 bases between them. Germline CDR1 reads MNHEY; CDR2 reads SMNVEV (reference sequence). CDR3 in DNA: TGTGCCAGCCATTCCGGGACCATAAATGAAAAACTGTTTTTT. This translates into CASHSGTINEKLFF.

The rearrangement joins TRBV7-9 to TRBJ1-2, with D perhaps TRBD1 (6 bases). Trimming shortened V by 3 bases and J by 6 bases, and 17 bases separated the two germline ends. The V gene's germline CDR1 is SEHNR and CDR2 FQNEAQ (reference sequence). The CDR3 consists of 15 residues. This chain's CDR3 is CASSFNTGLVDGYTF. Here the CDR3 DNA reads TGTGCCAGCAGCTTCAACACAGGGCTTGTCGATGGCTACACCTTC.

As for this clone: Other DNA sequences within the sample encode an identical CDR3. The gene calls are TRBV7-9 and TRBJ2-7; D is uncertain. Trimming stripped 2 bases from V and 1 base from J, with 0 bases between. Germline V gene data show CDR1 as SEHNR and CDR2 as FQNEAQ (reference sequence). CDR3 size: 11 residues. The CDR3 is CASSLSYEQYF. The CDR3 region has the DNA TGTGCCAGCAGCTTATCCTACGAGCAGTACTTC.

This chain links TRBV29-1 with TRBJ2-6; 8 positions agree with TRBD1. Germline loops: CDR1 SQVTM, CDR2 ANQGSEA. CDR3 size: 17 residues. The junction had 4 bases not matched to a gene; V was cut back by 0 bases and J by 0 bases. CDR3 sequence (DNA): TGCAGCGTTGAAGAGGGACAGGTACACTCTGGGGCCAACGTCCTGACTTTC. It encodes CSVEEGQVHSGANVLTF.

The chain uses TRBV29-1 and TRBJ2-3, with a weak D call TRBD1 (6 bases). The germline V and J ends were trimmed by 6 bases and 5 bases, with 18 bases remaining between them. The CDR3 has 14 residues. Looked up from germline, CDR1 is SQVTM and CDR2 is ANQGSEA. In DNA form, the CDR3 reads TGCAGCGTCTCGGGGTCAGGGGTCGTAGATACGCAGTATTTT. Protein: CSVSGSGVVDTQYF.

The chain combines TRBV5-5 with TRBJ1-5; D ambiguous. This CDR3 contains 15 residues. V lost 3 bases to trimming and J lost 4 bases, with 14 bases between them. CDR1 is SGHKS, CDR2 YYEKEE, per germline (reference sequence). The CDR3 DNA is TGTGCCAGCAGCTCGGACTACAGCCCTAATCAGCCCCAGCATTTT. Protein: CASSSDYSPNQPQHF.

This clone is a singleton in its sample. The chain recombines TRBV5-4 with TRBJ2-1; D is unresolved. V gave up 0 bases and J gave up 5 bases, with 3 bases separating them. The CDR3 totals 12 residues. Germline V CDR1 and CDR2: SGHNT, YYREEE (reference sequence). The CDR3 bases are TGTGCCAGCAGCTTGGGAAACAATGAGCAGTTCTTC. Translating gives CASSLGNNEQFF.

The chain couples TRBV9 to TRBJ1-2; D not resolved. V was cut by 3 bases and J by 8 bases, with 11 bases left in between. The CDR3 sequence is 12 residues long. CDR1 is SGDLS, CDR2 YYNGEE, per germline. CDR3 region: CASSDRTNGYTF. The CDR3 nucleotides read TGTGCCAGCAGCGATCGAACCAACGGCTACACCTTC. The variable domain in full, with the rest retrieved from reference TRBV9 and TRBJ1-2, is DSGVTQTPKHLITATGQRVTLRCSPRSGDLSVYWYQQSLDQGLQFLIQYYNGEERAKGNILERFSAQQFPDLHSELNLSSLELGDSALYFCASSDRTNGYTFGSGTRLTVV.

This sequence joins TRBV7-6 and TRBJ2-2, with TRBD2 matching 13 bases. This CDR3 has 17 amino acids. The trim removed 4 bases at V and 8 bases at J, leaving 10 bases unmatched. CDR1 is SGHVS, CDR2 FNYEAQ, per germline. In nucleotides, the CDR3 is TGTGCCAGCAGCTATTTGAGAGGACTAGCGGGAGAAGGGGAGCTGTTTTTT. Amino acids: CASSYLRGLAGEGELFF.

As regards this clone: The junction shows a germline mismatch at one end, possibly a read error. The rearrangement joins TRBV7-6 to TRBJ2-7; the match to TRBD1 covers 8 bases. Germline CDR1 SGHVS, CDR2 FNYEAQ. The CDR3 is 15 residues long. As DNA, the CDR3 is TGTGCCAGCAGTTTAGACAGGGGAAAAGTCTACGAGCAGTACTTC. This gives the protein CASSLDRGKVYEQYF.

The V gene is TRBV10-3, the J gene TRBJ2-3; D not certain. The germline CDR1 and CDR2 sequences are ENHRY and SYGVKD. V gave up 2 bases and J gave up 0 bases, with 12 bases separating them. The CDR3 is 16 residues long. CDR3 bases: TGTGCCATCAGTGAGACCTTGGGGAAGAGCACAGATACGCAGTATTTT. It codes for CAISETLGKSTDTQYF.

The J gene is TRBJ1-1, the V gene TRBV4-3, with 7 nucleotides matching TRBD1. Germline V CDR1 and CDR2: LGHNA, YSLEER. V shed 5 bases, J shed 10 bases, and the junction held 10 bases outside the gene matches. This CDR3 spans 13 amino acids. The CDR3: CASSTIDRERAFF. Written as DNA, the CDR3 is TGCGCCAGCAGCACTATCGACAGGGAGAGAGCTTTCTTT.

The chain combines TRBV28 with TRBJ2-1; D not resolved. Trimming stripped 4 bases from V and 7 bases from J, with 14 bases between. The CDR3 covers 14 residues. CDR1 and CDR2 from the germline V gene are MDHEN and SYDVKM. CDR3 protein: CASSSLTGGNEQFF. The CDR3 DNA reads as TGTGCCAGCAGTTCACTAACCGGTGGGAATGAGCAGTTCTTC.

A note on this clone: Other DNA sequences of this sample code for an identical CDR3. Written as DNA, the CDR3 is TGCGCCAGCAGCTCCGGACTCTACGAGCAGTACTTC. Its protein product is CASSSGLYEQYF. The V call is TRBV5-1, the J call TRBJ2-7, with D perhaps matching TRBD2 (5 bases). With 3 bases removed from V and 3 bases from J, the gap between germline ends came to 7 bases. The V gene's germline CDR1 is SGHRS and CDR2 YFSETQ. The CDR3 spans 12 residues.

V is TRBV5-6 and J is TRBJ2-1; 9 bases are a match to TRBD2. The CDR3 sequence is 19 residues long. CDR1 and CDR2 from the germline V gene are SGHDT and YYEEEE. J lost 0 bases, V lost 6 bases, and 16 bases had no gene match. The CDR3 region is CASNFLLTSGLSSYNEQFF. The CDR3 nucleotides are TGTGCCAGCAACTTCCTACTGACTAGCGGTCTTAGCTCCTACAATGAGCAGTTCTTC.

The chain has TRBV4-1 and TRBJ2-7, with TRBD1 identical over 9 bases. This CDR3 contains 15 residues. V gave up 4 bases and J gave up 0 bases; unmatched junction bases: 4. Per germline, CDR1 MGHRA and CDR2 YSYEKL. The CDR3: CASSPLTGGSYEQYF. The CDR3 DNA reads TGCGCCAGCAGCCCCCTGACAGGGGGCTCCTACGAGCAGTACTTC.

Comments on this clone: A junction end diverges from the germline sequence, so it may reflect a read error. The V call is TRBV11-2, the J call TRBJ2-7, with 9 bases that match TRBD2. CDR3 length: 13 residues. Germline values: CDR1 SGHAT, CDR2 FQNNGV. CDR3 in amino acids: CASRLAGAYEQYF. The DNA for the CDR3 is TGTGCCAGCAGGTTAGCGGGAGCCTACGAGCAGTACTTC.

The chain employs TRBV28 and TRBJ1-5; 8 positions agree with TRBD1. V gave up 11 bases and J gave up 5 bases; unmatched junction bases: 8. CDR1 is MDHEN, CDR2 SYDVKM, per germline. The length of the CDR3 is 13 residues. This CDR3 reads CAVYRGDDQPQHF. For the CDR3, the DNA is TGTGCCGTATACAGGGGGGACGATCAGCCCCAGCATTTT.

With respect to this clone: One end of the junction is discordant with germline, which a read error may explain. The V gene is TRBV7-9, the J gene TRBJ2-5; no firm D call. This CDR3 is built from 11 residues. The germline V gene encodes CDR1 SEHNR and CDR2 FQNEAQ (reference sequence). CDR3 residues: CASSLGRQAHF. The DNA of the CDR3 is TGTGCCAGCAGCTTAGGCCGGCAGGCGCACTTC. Full variable domain (outside the CDR3, taken from reference TRBV7-9 and TRBJ2-5): DTGVSQNPRHKITKRGQNVTFRCDPISEHNRLYWYRQTLGQGPEFLTYFQNEAQLEKSRLLSDRFSAERPKGSFSTLEIQRTEQGDSAMYLCASSLGRQAHFGPGTRLLVL.

The table lists this clone with a count of one. This chain links TRBV6-6 with TRBJ2-2; 7 bases agree with TRBD2. CDR3 length equals 16 residues. V was clipped by 6 bases and J by 1 base; unmatched bases: 8. Germline values: CDR1 MNHNY, CDR2 SVGAGI (reference sequence). The CDR3 bases are TGTGCCAGCAGGGGAGGGCGGTTGGGGAACACCGGGGAGCTGTTTTTT. It yields the protein CASRGGRLGNTGELFF.

The chain couples TRBV11-2 to TRBJ2-3; 10 bases map to TRBD2. Trimming cost V 5 bases and J 6 bases; bases outside gene matches: 20. The CDR3 covers 19 residues. Germline V gene data show CDR1 as SGHAT and CDR2 as FQNNGV. CDR3 sequence reads: CASSHPGTSVRAGGDTQYF. CDR3 bases: TGTGCCAGCAGCCATCCCGGGACTAGCGTTCGAGCGGGGGGGGATACGCAGTATTTT.

For this clone: In the same sample, other DNA sequences code for this CDR3. V gene TRBV7-8 combines with J gene TRBJ2-7, with no clear D. The CDR3 totals 12 residues. Trimming took 1 base from V and 1 from J, leaving 2 bases between them. Germline V gene data show CDR1 as SGHVS and CDR2 as FQNEAQ. CDR3 coding DNA: TGTGCCAGCAGCTTAGTTTCCTACGAGCAGTACTTC. This sequence encodes CASSLVSYEQYF. Full variable domain (outside the CDR3, taken from reference TRBV7-8 and TRBJ2-7): GAGVSQSPRYKVAKRGQDVALRCDPISGHVSLFWYQQALGQGPEFLTYFQNEAQLDKSGLPSDRFFAERPEGSVSTLKIQRTQQEDSAVYLCASSLVSYEQYFGPGTRLTVT.

The chain combines TRBV7-9 with TRBJ2-1; 10 bases agree with TRBD2. The CDR3 contains 15 residues. Germline lookup yields CDR1 SEHNR and CDR2 FQNEAQ (reference sequence). V lost 5 bases, J lost 7 bases, and 8 bases stayed unmatched. DNA of the CDR3: TGTGCCAGCAGCCCGCTAGCGGGAGTTAATAATGAGCAGTTCTTC. Its translation: CASSPLAGVNNEQFF.